These 8 T cell receptor beta chains originate from one sample sequenced in a study of a mutant IDH1 vaccine in newly diagnosed glioma. Their target antigens are unknown. Time point in this sample: week 47, end of study. Vaccine doses each comprised 300 ug of mutant IDH1 20-mer peptide, with topical imiquimod. Here immunoSEQ multiplex PCR was the method, and the copy in TCRdb shows in-frame clones only, minus some. The table has fewer than 85,000 clones, 70% to 90% seen once. The starting material was PBMCs, obtained from a glioma patient whose treatment included an IDH1 peptide vaccine. These receptors were obtained from a man aged 35-49 years with glioma.

The chain has TRBV15 and TRBJ2-1; D unclear. Deletions cut 6 bases from V and 5 bases from J, with 14 bases between. The CDR3 has 14 amino acids. The germline V gene has CDR1 LNHNV and CDR2 YYDKDF (reference sequence). CDR3 sequence (DNA): TGTGCCACCAGGGGTGGCGCGGCCGACAATGAGCAGTTCTTC. Amino acid sequence: CATRGGAADNEQFF.

The rearrangement links TRBV7-2 to TRBJ1-1; D is possibly TRBD1 (5 bases). V was trimmed by 5 bases and J by 1 base, leaving 17 bases between them. Germline V gene data show CDR1 as SGHTA and CDR2 as FQGNSA. CDR3 size: 16 residues. The CDR3 protein is CASSPPPGWGNTEAFF. CDR3 DNA sequence: TGTGCCAGCAGCCCACCCCCAGGGTGGGGGAACACTGAAGCTTTCTTT.

CDR3 sequence reads: CASSQEGGSTDTQYF. CDR3 nucleotide sequence: TGTGCCAGCAGCCAAGAGGGGGGAAGCACAGATACGCAGTATTTT. The chain joins TRBV4-2 to TRBJ2-3; tentatively, D is TRBD2 (6 bases). This CDR3 region has 15 residues. Germline CDR1 and CDR2: LGHNA and YNFKEQ. With 0 bases removed from V and 0 bases from J, the gap between germline ends came to 7 bases.

The chain couples TRBV15 to TRBJ1-6, with D maybe TRBD1 (5 bases). The CDR3 totals 16 residues. CDR1 is LNHNV, CDR2 YYDKDF, per germline (reference sequence). V was clipped by 0 bases and J by 6 bases, with 12 bases between them. Written as DNA, the CDR3 is TGTGCCACCAGCAGAGAATTGGGGGGTGGTAATTCACCCCTCCACTTT. Amino acid sequence: CATSRELGGGNSPLHF.

The rearrangement links TRBV2 to TRBJ1-2, with D tentatively TRBD1 (6 bases). In germline, CDR1 is SNHLY, CDR2 FYNNEI. With 8 bases removed from V and 7 bases from J, the gap between germline ends came to 20 bases. The CDR3 contains 14 residues. The CDR3 DNA sequence: TGTGCCAGCCCCCCCTGGTCGGGGGGCGGTGGCTACACCTTC. Amino acid sequence: CASPPWSGGGGYTF.

The rearrangement joins TRBV27 to TRBJ2-6; tentative D call: TRBD1 (5 bases). V gave up 5 bases and J gave up 0 bases, with 17 bases separating them. Germline V gene sequence: CDR1 MNHEY, CDR2 SMNVEV (reference sequence). This CDR3 comprises 18 residues. The CDR3: CASSTPGWGDSGANVLTF. The CDR3 DNA is TGTGCCAGCAGTACCCCTGGGTGGGGCGACTCTGGGGCCAACGTCCTGACTTTC.

The chain links TRBV9 to TRBJ2-5; no clear D. This CDR3 spans 11 amino acids. Germline CDR1 SGDLS, CDR2 YYNGEE. V dropped 4 bases and J dropped 5 bases, with 6 bases sitting between them. CDR3: CASSITETQYF. DNA of the CDR3: TGTGCCAGCAGCATCACCGAGACCCAGTACTTC.

The chain joins TRBV7-2 to TRBJ2-7; TRBD1 aligns across 8 bases. Losses at the gene ends were 4 bases for V and 7 bases for J; bases not matched to a gene: 12. Germline CDR1 SGHTA, CDR2 FQGNSA. The CDR3 runs 15 residues. Here the CDR3 DNA reads TGTGCCAGCAGCTACGAGGACAGGGCAGGGGGAGAGCAGTACTTC. It yields the protein CASSYEDRAGGEQYF.